These T cell receptor beta chains were read from a single sample in a study of T-cell reconstitution after alpha-beta-depleted transplantation in children. TCRdb recomputed calls from the PCR reads with MiXCR, one row per CDR3 protein. This table holds 90,000 to 100,000 distinct CDR3 sequences, about a quarter found once. The sample in question was PBMCs, obtained before TCRalphabeta/CD19-depleted stem cell transplant. These receptors all come from a boy aged 2 to 9 with acute lymphoblastic leukemia, due to receive a stem cell transplant. The CDR3 runs from the conserved cysteine through the conserved F or W. D genes are given only for firm matches. The size field is filled for only some rows; it gives once, few, many or a size class.

d_call	v_call	j_call	clone_size	cdr3_aa	cdr3_nt
TRBD2	TRBV5-1	TRBJ2-1	many	CASSLGLAGGNEQFF	TGCGCCAGCAGCCTGGGACTAGCGGGTGGCAATGAGCAGTTCTTC
.	TRBV4-2	TRBJ1-5	.	CASSQDGQEGLIQPQHF	TGTGCCAGCAGCCAAGATGGGCAGGAGGGTTTAATTCAGCCCCAGCATTTT
.	TRBV9	TRBJ2-5	few	CASSVEASAQETQYF	TGTGCCAGCAGCGTAGAGGCTAGCGCACAAGAGACCCAGTACTTC
.	TRBV7-2	TRBJ2-3	few	CASSLQRPSTDTQYF	TGTGCCAGCAGCTTGCAGAGACCTAGCACAGATACGCAGTATTTT
TRBD2	TRBV12-3/TRBV12-4	TRBJ2-4	.	CASSPLAGIQNIQYF	TGTGCCAGCAGCCCCCTAGCGGGAATACAAAACATTCAGTACTTC
TRBD2	TRBV5-1	TRBJ2-5	.	CASSSGVQETQYF	TGCGCCAGCAGTAGCGGGGTACAAGAGACCCAGTACTTC
TRBD2	TRBV4-2	TRBJ2-1	.	CASSQAGLAGYNEQFF	TGTGCCAGCAGCCAAGCGGGACTAGCGGGCTACAATGAGCAGTTCTTC
.	TRBV7-8	TRBJ1-1	few	CASSPGGAEAFF	TGTGCCAGCAGCCCTGGGGGGGCTGAAGCCTTCTTT
.	TRBV5-1	TRBJ2-3	few	CASRDRTGASTDTQYF	TGCGCCAGCAGAGATAGGACTGGGGCTAGCACAGATACGCAGTATTTT
.	TRBV5-1	TRBJ2-7	.	CASSLGPGTPRRYEQYF	TGCGCCAGCAGCTTGGGACCCGGGACTCCCCGTCGATACGAGCAGTACTTC
TRBD2	TRBV10-3	TRBJ2-3	.	CATISGRTGDTQYF	TGTGCCACTATTAGCGGGAGGACCGGAGATACGCAGTATTTT
TRBD1	TRBV5-1	TRBJ1-1	.	CASSLKQGAGTEAFF	TGCGCCAGCAGCCTAAAACAGGGGGCGGGTACTGAAGCTTTCTTT
.	TRBV28	TRBJ2-1	.	CASTQKGGAPGAREQFF	TGTGCCAGCACCCAAAAAGGGGGAGCCCCCGGGGCACGCGAGCAGTTCTTC
TRBD2	TRBV28	TRBJ2-7	.	CASSLNSGNYEQYF	TGTGCCAGCAGTTTGAATAGCGGGAACTACGAGCAGTACTTC
.	TRBV5-1	TRBJ2-5	many	CASSLAGERRYQETQYF	TGCGCCAGCAGCTTGGCCGGTGAAAGGCGGTACCAAGAGACCCAGTACTTC
.	TRBV11-2	TRBJ2-1	.	CASSRLSYNEQFF	TGTGCCAGCAGCAGGCTAAGTTACAATGAGCAGTTCTTC
.	TRBV5-1	TRBJ2-7	few	CASSLGPGSIHEQYF	TGCGCCAGCAGCTTGGGTCCAGGGTCGATCCACGAGCAGTACTTC
TRBD1	TRBV20-1	TRBJ1-2	few	CSADAGTGNYGYTF	TGCAGTGCCGACGCCGGGACAGGGAACTATGGCTACACCTTC
.	TRBV20-1	TRBJ1-1	.	CSARARFLNTEAFF	TGCAGTGCTAGAGCCCGCTTTCTGAACACTGAAGCTTTCTTT
TRBD2	TRBV19	TRBJ2-2	.	CASSIKAGGPGELFF	TGTGCCAGTAGTATAAAAGCGGGAGGCCCCGGGGAGCTGTTTTTT
.	TRBV19	TRBJ2-4	few	CASSMVGGVNIQYF	TGTGCCAGTAGTATGGTAGGGGGGGTGAACATTCAGTACTTC
TRBD2	TRBV20-1	TRBJ2-1	.	CSARDQAGGSYNEQFF	TGCAGTGCTAGAGACCAAGCGGGAGGGTCCTACAATGAGCAGTTCTTC
.	TRBV20-1	TRBJ1-1	few	CSAGRAGANTEAFF	TGCAGTGCGGGTCGGGCGGGCGCGAACACTGAAGCTTTCTTT
.	TRBV5-1	TRBJ2-1	few	CASRSRALEFF	TGCGCCAGCAGGTCCCGGGCCCTCGAGTTCTTC
.	TRBV12-3/TRBV12-4	TRBJ2-7	.	CASSFGGGYSYEQYF	TGTGCCAGCAGTTTCGGCGGAGGGTATTCCTACGAGCAGTACTTC
.	TRBV20-1	TRBJ2-3	few	CSGYAVDTQYF	TGCAGTGGGTATGCTGTAGATACGCAGTATTTT
.	TRBV7-9	TRBJ2-4	once	CASSFPSDFQNIQYF	TGTGCCAGCAGCTTCCCTAGCGATTTCCAAAACATTCAGTACTTC
.	TRBV20-1	TRBJ2-4	.	CSARVVGGQDQYF	TGCAGTGCTAGAGTAGTAGGGGGGCAAGATCAGTACTTC
TRBD2	TRBV20-1	TRBJ2-1	.	CSARGTSGLREQFF	TGCAGTGCTAGAGGGACTAGCGGTCTACGAGAGCAGTTCTTC
TRBD2	TRBV10-3	TRBJ2-3	few	CAIAGTSDNTDTQYF	TGTGCCATCGCCGGGACTAGCGATAATACAGATACGCAGTATTTT
.	TRBV5-1	TRBJ1-2	few	CASSSAGNYGYTF	TGCGCCAGCAGCTCAGCAGGAAACTATGGCTACACCTTC
.	TRBV18	TRBJ2-1	.	CASSSLGSSYNEQFF	TGTGCCAGCTCATCCCTAGGGAGCTCCTACAATGAGCAGTTCTTC
.	TRBV28	TRBJ2-7	few	CASTSGGTDFPEKQYF	TGTGCCAGCACTAGTGGGGGGACAGACTTTCCGGAAAAGCAGTACTTC
.	TRBV5-1	TRBJ2-5	.	CASSLGAGWETQYF	TGCGCCAGCAGCTTGGGGGCCGGTTGGGAGACCCAGTACTTC
TRBD2	TRBV12-3/TRBV12-4	TRBJ2-1	.	CASKGLAEPSEQFF	TGTGCCAGCAAGGGACTAGCGGAACCTAGTGAGCAGTTCTTC
TRBD2	TRBV18	TRBJ2-1	.	CASSPRTSRRNEQFF	TGTGCCAGCTCACCTAGGACTAGCCGTCGGAATGAGCAGTTCTTC
.	TRBV28	TRBJ2-1	few	CASSPSRGHSYNEQFF	TGTGCCAGCAGTCCCTCCCGCGGCCACTCCTACAATGAGCAGTTCTTC
TRBD2	TRBV20-1	TRBJ2-1	.	CSARESGRDNEQFF	TGCAGTGCTAGGGAAAGCGGGAGGGACAATGAGCAGTTCTTC
TRBD2	TRBV20-1	TRBJ2-7	few	CSAKTSGNSYEQYF	TGCAGTGCCAAGACTAGCGGGAACTCCTACGAGCAGTACTTC
.	TRBV7-7	TRBJ2-2	few	CASSLEGLLAGELFF	TGTGCCAGCAGCTTAGAGGGATTATTGGCCGGGGAGCTGTTTTTT
.	TRBV7-8	TRBJ2-3	many	CASSLALPDTQYF	TGTGCCAGCAGCTTAGCGCTCCCGGATACGCAGTATTTT
.	TRBV11-1	TRBJ2-1	.	CASSPRVDSGGTPYNEQFF	TGTGCCAGCAGCCCCAGGGTTGATAGCGGAGGGACCCCCTACAATGAGCAGTTCTTC
TRBD1	TRBV5-1	TRBJ1-1	few	CASQTGDTEAFF	TGCGCCAGCCAGACAGGGGACACTGAAGCTTTCTTT
.	TRBV20-1	TRBJ2-7	.	CSAGGLYDEQYF	TGCAGTGCGGGGGGATTATACGACGAGCAGTACTTC
TRBD1	TRBV4-3	TRBJ2-2	.	CASSRDRDVTGELFF	TGCGCCAGCAGTCGGGACAGGGATGTAACCGGGGAGCTGTTTTTT
.	TRBV20-1	TRBJ1-5	few	CSALRGAQGQPQHF	TGCAGTGCTCTGAGGGGGGCGCAAGGTCAGCCCCAGCATTTT